This T cell receptor (beta chain) derives from a study of T cell clusters in autoimmune cytopenias. Study context: TRB sequencing had a median approximately 50,000 reads and 2,350 distinct clonotypes per sample.

This CDR3 spans 13 amino acids. Per the germline V gene, CDR1 is SGHRS and CDR2 is YFSETQ. Multiplex touch-down PCR amplified TRB using TRB-A and TRB-B pools in one tube. TCRdb reprocessed the multiplex PCR reads and reports one entry per CDR3 protein, with no DNA. This sample's table has about 7,300 distinct CDR3 sequences. TRB was amplified from roughly 270 ng of peripheral blood genomic DNA per sample. The sample also formed part of further work on T cell repertoires in aging, cancer and after chemotherapy. Per that study: Rebound thymic output was suggested by rising median generation probability during chemotherapy in each cancer cohort.

The sample taken for sequencing was peripheral blood. V is TRBV5-1 and J is TRBJ2-2; TCRdb picks TRBD1, but there is no DNA to check that call. This receptor was identified in a human donor in good health. The CDR3 is CASSLEGAGELFF.